The 32 T cell receptor beta chains presented below share a single source sample, sequenced in a study of shared clonotypes between healthy human individuals. Libraries were prepared by immunoSEQ multiplex PCR; TCRdb keeps only in-frame clonotypes and omits some of them. The data show hundreds of thousands of clones, nearly 95% seen once. The naive CD8 subset, CD45RO-negative cells positively selected for CCR7, excluded terminally differentiated effector memory CD45RA+ cells. Sequences were obtained from naive CD8+ T cells sorted from blood. The receptors shown here come from a man aged 30 to 45 in good health.

The V call is TRBV6-4, the J call TRBJ2-7, with 8 nucleotides matching TRBD1. CDR1 is MRHNA, CDR2 SNTAGT, per germline. There are 15 residues in the CDR3. Germline trimming cut 0 bases from V and 3 bases from J; bases unmatched to any gene: 4. The CDR3 protein is CASSDSAGGRYEQYF. For the CDR3, the DNA is TGTGCCAGCAGTGACTCCGCAGGGGGCCGCTACGAGCAGTACTTC.

The chain uses TRBV6-4 and TRBJ2-1; 7 nucleotides line up with TRBD1. The CDR3 extends over 15 amino acids. Germline V gene data show CDR1 as MRHNA and CDR2 as SNTAGT. The junction had 3 bases not matched to a gene; V was cut back by 0 bases and J by 4 bases. The CDR3 is CASSDSGGPYNEQFF. The DNA for the CDR3 is TGTGCCAGCAGTGACTCAGGGGGCCCTTACAATGAGCAGTTCTTC.

The rearrangement links TRBV13 to TRBJ2-7; D unresolved. The CDR3 totals 12 residues. V lost 6 bases, J lost 5 bases, and 11 bases lay in between. Germline CDR1 reads PRHDT; CDR2 reads FYEKMQ (reference sequence). The CDR3 loop reads CASSPKRDEQYF. In DNA, the CDR3 is TGTGCCAGCAGTCCGAAAAGAGACGAGCAGTACTTC. Supplemented by reference TRBV13 and TRBJ2-7, the full variable domain reads AAGVIQSPRHLIKEKRETATLKCYPIPRHDTVYWYQQGPGQDPQFLISFYEKMQSDKGSIPDRFSAQQFSDYHSELNMSSLELGDSALYFCASSPKRDEQYFGPGTRLTVT.

The CDR3 protein is CSVDGTSGTLYEQFF. The CDR3 DNA reads TGCAGCGTAGACGGGACTAGCGGGACGCTGTATGAGCAGTTCTTC. This chain joins TRBV29-1 and TRBJ2-1; 13 positions match TRBD2. The V gene's germline CDR1 is SQVTM and CDR2 ANQGSEA. CDR3 length: 15 amino acids. The ends lost 6 bases at V and 8 bases at J; junction bases unmatched: 10.

In regard to this clone: Other DNA sequences in this specimen translate into the identical CDR3. V and J are TRBV27 and TRBJ2-7; D uncertain. V was shortened by 6 bases and J by 3 bases, with 12 bases between the two germline ends. The CDR3 has 13 amino acids. From germline, CDR1 is MNHEY and CDR2 SMNVEV (reference sequence). Here the CDR3 DNA reads TGTGCCAGCAGCTCCGGCCTGAGCTACGAGCAGTACTTC. The encoded protein is CASSSGLSYEQYF.

This clone was counted only a few times. This chain connects TRBV5-4 to TRBJ2-7; D is ambiguous. V lost 4 bases to trimming and J lost 6 bases, with 8 bases between them. Germline V gives CDR1 SGHNT, CDR2 YYREEE (reference sequence). The CDR3 length is 11 residues. CDR3 amino acids: CASSGLGEQYF. The CDR3 DNA follows: TGTGCCAGCAGCGGGTTGGGCGAGCAGTACTTC.

The rearrangement uses TRBV10-2 and TRBJ1-4; D is ambiguous. The CDR3 consists of 14 residues. V was trimmed by 5 bases and J by 6 bases, leaving 13 bases between them. Germline V lookup: CDR1 WSHSY, CDR2 SAAADI. The CDR3 DNA sequence: TGCGCCAGCAGTCCAACTTACACCGATGAAAAACTGTTTTTT. Amino acids: CASSPTYTDEKLFF.

V and J are TRBV6-5 and TRBJ2-7, with a possible D match to TRBD1 (5 bases). Trimming removed 6 bases at V and 0 bases at J, with 6 bases between. This CDR3 is built from 12 residues. Germline lookup yields CDR1 MNHEY and CDR2 SVGAGI. The CDR3 loop is CASRDTSYEQYF. CDR3 DNA sequence: TGTGCCAGCAGGGACACCTCCTACGAGCAGTACTTC.

CDR3 amino acids: CASSFGGGLQETQYF. CDR3 DNA: TGCGCCAGCAGCTTCGGCGGGGGGCTACAAGAGACCCAGTACTTC. The genes are TRBV5-1 and TRBJ2-5; 8 bases match TRBD2. The V and J ends lost 2 bases and 2 bases, in that order; junction bases with no gene match: 5. CDR1 is SGHRS and CDR2 is YFSETQ in the germline V gene. The CDR3 has 15 residues.

This chain links TRBV11-2 with TRBJ2-1; the D call may be TRBD1 or TRBD2 (6 bases each). CDR1 and CDR2 (germline): SGHAT, FQNNGV. There are 14 residues in the CDR3. Between the trimmed V and J ends, which lost 3 bases and 7 bases, there was a span of 13 bases. DNA of the CDR3: TGTGCCAGCAGCTTGGGGGGCTATACGAATGAGCAGTTCTTC. This translates into CASSLGGYTNEQFF.

This clone is a singleton in its sample. This sequence joins TRBV19 and TRBJ1-5; TRBD1 matches at 7 bases. Germline CDR1 LNHDA, CDR2 SQIVND (reference sequence). The CDR3 is made up of 12 amino acids. Trimming at V came to 5 bases and at J to 9 bases, leaving 4 bases not matched to a gene. Written as DNA, the CDR3 is TGTGCCAGTAGTGAGACAGGGTGGCCCCAGCATTTT. It encodes CASSETGWPQHF.

This rearrangement joins TRBV27 to TRBJ2-7; D not resolved. The CDR3 is made up of 16 amino acids. V was shortened by 1 base and J by 2 bases, with 15 bases between the two germline ends. Germline lookup yields CDR1 MNHEY and CDR2 SMNVEV (reference sequence). CDR3: CASSLFRADMTYEQYF. For the CDR3, the DNA is TGTGCCAGCAGTTTATTTCGGGCGGATATGACCTACGAGCAGTACTTC.

V is TRBV7-9 and J is TRBJ2-1; 13 bases map to TRBD2. Germline CDR1 is SEHNR and CDR2 is FQNEAQ (reference sequence). The V segment lost 0 bases and the J segment 4 bases; nucleotides outside the gene matches: 0. This CDR3 has 16 residues. CDR3 sequence (DNA): TGTGCCAGCAGCTTAGCGGGACTAGCGGGATACAATGAGCAGTTCTTC. This sequence encodes CASSLAGLAGYNEQFF.

V is TRBV19 and J is TRBJ1-3, with D maybe TRBD1 (5 bases). Germline CDR1 LNHDA, CDR2 SQIVND (reference sequence). The CDR3 is 17 amino acids. The V end was cut by 3 bases, the J end by 0 bases, with 15 bases between. CDR3 nucleotides: TGTGCCAGTAGTATGTTTCAGGGAATGCTCTCTGGAAACACCATATATTTT. This translates into CASSMFQGMLSGNTIYF.

A single count supports this clone. As DNA, the CDR3 is TGTGCCAGCAGCTTAGGGGAGTCGGCCAAAGAGACCCAGTACTTC. Its protein product is CASSLGESAKETQYF. The chain links TRBV7-9 to TRBJ2-5, with TRBD2 as a possible D gene (5 bases). Germline V CDR1 and CDR2: SEHNR, FQNEAQ (reference sequence). The ends were cut back, 1 base at V and 3 bases at J, with 12 bases in the middle. The CDR3 length is 15 residues.

The chain uses TRBV13 and TRBJ2-2; D is unresolved. CDR3 length equals 14 residues. Trimming took 7 bases from V and 3 from J, leaving 12 bases between them. CDR1 is PRHDT, CDR2 FYEKMQ, per germline (reference sequence). As DNA, the CDR3 is TGTGCCAGCAAACACGGGTTGGACACCGGGGAGCTGTTTTTT. Encoded protein: CASKHGLDTGELFF.

In its sample, this clone was seen once. This sequence joins TRBV7-9 and TRBJ1-3; D not certain. The CDR3 extends over 13 amino acids. The V end lost 1 base, the J end lost 6 bases, and 7 bases lay between the germline ends. The germline V gene has CDR1 SEHNR and CDR2 FQNEAQ (reference sequence). This chain's CDR3 is CASSLVQINTIYF. The CDR3 region has the DNA TGTGCCAGCAGCTTAGTACAGATAAACACCATATATTTT.

The chain recombines TRBV11-2 with TRBJ2-2, with D perhaps TRBD1 or TRBD2 (6 bases each). V lost 2 bases and J 6 bases, leaving 19 bases between the germline ends. The length of the CDR3 is 17 residues. Germline assignment: CDR1 SGHAT and CDR2 FQNNGV. Written as DNA, the CDR3 is TGTGCCAGCAGCTTATTAGGAGGGGGAGTTGATCCCGGGGAGCTGTTTTTT. Its protein product is CASSLLGGGVDPGELFF. The full variable domain, rest sourced from reference TRBV11-2 and TRBJ2-2, is EAGVAQSPRYKIIEKRQSVAFWCNPISGHATLYWYQQILGQGPKLLIQFQNNGVVDDSQLPKDRFSAERLKGVDSTLKIQPAKLEDSAVYLCASSLLGGGVDPGELFFGEGSRLTVL.

The chain uses TRBV19 and TRBJ1-2; possible D gene TRBD1, 5 bases. The germline gives CDR1 LNHDA, CDR2 SQIVND (reference sequence). The CDR3 runs to 13 residues. Trimming shortened V by 5 bases and J by 8 bases, and 15 bases separated the two germline ends. The CDR3 reads CASSLTGDEGYTF. CDR3 DNA: TGTGCCAGTAGTCTCACGGGGGATGAGGGCTACACCTTC.

This sequence joins TRBV7-9 and TRBJ2-7, with D unclear. The V end was cut by 4 bases, the J end by 2 bases, with 12 bases between. The CDR3 totals 14 residues. CDR1 and CDR2 from the germline V gene are SEHNR and FQNEAQ (reference sequence). In nucleotides, the CDR3 is TGTGCCAGCAGCTCCCCCGACAATGCCTACGAGCAGTACTTC. Translation: CASSSPDNAYEQYF.

The chain is built from TRBV11-2 and TRBJ1-4; 9 nucleotides line up with TRBD1. The CDR3 spans 14 residues. Germline V gives CDR1 SGHAT, CDR2 FQNNGV. J gave up 6 bases and V 3 bases, and 2 bases lay outside the gene matches. The CDR3 reads CASSFWDRDEKLFF. The CDR3 DNA reads TGTGCCAGCAGCTTTTGGGACAGGGATGAAAAACTGTTTTTT.

The rearrangement joins TRBV25-1 to TRBJ1-2; 7 nucleotides line up with TRBD1. Germline CDR1 is MGHDK and CDR2 is SYGVNS. The CDR3 spans 15 residues. V shed 5 bases and J 2 bases; nucleotides not matched to a gene: 8. CDR3 sequence: CASSQRTGLNYGYTF. The CDR3 region has the DNA TGTGCCAGCAGTCAACGGACAGGACTGAACTATGGCTACACCTTC.

The chain links TRBV9 to TRBJ2-7; D unresolved. CDR3 size: 13 residues. CDR1 SGDLS and CDR2 YYNGEE come from the germline V gene. Trimming took 0 bases from V and 2 from J, leaving 6 bases between them. The CDR3 is CASSVGDTYEQYF. The CDR3 coding sequence is TGTGCCAGCAGCGTAGGCGACACCTACGAGCAGTACTTC.

The DNA of the CDR3 is TGCGCCAGCAGCTTGGAGCAGGGCAATCAGCCCCAGCATTTT. It codes for CASSLEQGNQPQHF. This sequence joins TRBV5-1 and TRBJ1-5; D remains ambiguous. The CDR3 sequence is 14 residues long. From germline, CDR1 is SGHRS and CDR2 YFSETQ. Trimming pared 0 bases from V and 2 bases from J, leaving 6 bases between.

This clone was recorded only once. The rearrangement joins TRBV27 to TRBJ2-1, with 11 bases aligning to TRBD2. This CDR3 is 17 amino acids long. V was pared by 4 bases and J by 1 base, with 6 bases of the junction left unmatched. Germline assignment: CDR1 MNHEY and CDR2 SMNVEV (reference sequence). CDR3 sequence: CASSSLLAGASYNEQFF. As DNA, the CDR3 is TGTGCCAGCAGTTCCCTACTAGCGGGAGCTTCCTACAATGAGCAGTTCTTC.

This chain connects TRBV14 to TRBJ1-2; 8 positions match TRBD1. The CDR3 is 15 amino acids. V was pared by 0 bases and J by 2 bases, with 2 bases of the junction left unmatched. Looked up from germline, CDR1 is SGHDN and CDR2 is FVKESK. This CDR3 is CASSQDYRGNYGYTF. For the CDR3, the DNA is TGTGCCAGCAGCCAAGACTACAGGGGGAACTATGGCTACACCTTC.

The gene calls are TRBV19 and TRBJ2-1, with D hard to call. Trimming shortened V by 10 bases and J by 5 bases, and 6 bases separated the two germline ends. The CDR3 runs to 10 residues. Germline V gives CDR1 LNHDA, CDR2 SQIVND (reference sequence). In DNA, the CDR3 is TGTGCCACTTCGAACAATGAGCAGTTCTTC. Its translation is CATSNNEQFF.

To note about this clone: The identical CDR3 is also encoded by other nucleotide sequences in the sample. The chain employs TRBV27 and TRBJ1-2; possibly TRBD1 for D (6 bases). The CDR3 is made up of 13 amino acids. CDR1 and CDR2 (germline): MNHEY, SMNVEV (reference sequence). The germline V and J ends were trimmed by 3 bases and 8 bases, with 13 bases remaining between them. The CDR3 sequence: CASSFGGAYGYTF. The DNA for the CDR3 is TGTGCCAGCAGTTTTGGGGGGGCCTACGGCTACACCTTC.

This clone has just one count. The chain combines TRBV30 with TRBJ2-7, with D unresolved. From germline, CDR1 is GTSNPN and CDR2 SVGIG (reference sequence). The CDR3 extends over 13 amino acids. Trimming took off 5 bases at V and 1 base at J, with 12 bases between the two ends. Here the CDR3 reads CAWADGISYEQYF. The CDR3, as DNA: TGTGCCTGGGCGGACGGAATTTCCTACGAGCAGTACTTC.

This clone was detected once. The rearrangement links TRBV27 to TRBJ2-5, with TRBD1 as a possible D gene (6 bases). Per the germline V gene, CDR1 is MNHEY and CDR2 is SMNVEV (reference sequence). The V end lost 8 bases, the J end lost 4 bases, and 14 bases lay between the germline ends. There are 13 residues in the CDR3. The CDR3 sequence is CASGTLARETQYF. CDR3 bases: TGTGCCAGCGGGACACTGGCTAGAGAGACCCAGTACTTC.

This clone showed up just a few times. The chain joins TRBV6-1 to TRBJ1-5; 8 bases are a match to TRBD1. The germline V gene encodes CDR1 MNHNS and CDR2 SASEGT. The CDR3 is 15 amino acids. J was trimmed by 1 base and V by 6 bases; bases with no gene match: 5. This CDR3 reads CASRATGVSNQPQHF. The DNA for the CDR3 is TGTGCCAGCAGGGCGACAGGGGTAAGCAATCAGCCCCAGCATTTT.

The genes are TRBV7-9 and TRBJ1-1; TRBD1 matches 9 bases. This CDR3 is 15 amino acids long. CDR1 and CDR2 (germline): SEHNR, FQNEAQ (reference sequence). The V and J ends lost 2 bases and 4 bases, in that order; junction bases with no gene match: 5. CDR3 in DNA: TGTGCCAGCAGCTTAACGACAGGGGGAACCACTGAAGCTTTCTTT. Amino acids: CASSLTTGGTTEAFF. The full variable domain, in which reference TRBV7-9 and TRBJ1-1 provide the parts outside the CDR3, is DTGVSQNPRHKITKRGQNVTFRCDPISEHNRLYWYRQTLGQGPEFLTYFQNEAQLEKSRLLSDRFSAERPKGSFSTLEIQRTEQGDSAMYLCASSLTTGGTTEAFFGQGTRLTVV.